This T cell receptor beta chain derives from a study of radiotherapy plus CTLA-4 blockade in lung cancer. As for the study in general: Of the patients, about 17% showed objective responses and roughly 30% attained disease control. Study findings and constraints: There was expansion of tumor-derived TCR clones in blood after radiotherapy plus ipilimumab.

With respect to this clone: As yet, its antigen is unknown.

Between the trimmed V and J ends, which lost 2 bases and 2 bases, there was a span of 13 bases. CDR1 is SNHLY and CDR2 is FYNNEI in the germline V gene. The CDR3 has 15 residues. Clones were sequenced by immunoSEQ multiplex PCR, and TCRdb holds only the in-frame ones, with some missing. The table lists some 92,000 clones, 80% to 85% of them singletons. This clonotype was sampled from a human donor with non-small cell lung cancer who had a partial response to radiotherapy plus ipilimumab. This specimen consisted of peripheral blood, obtained from a patient treated with radiotherapy plus ipilimumab. The chain couples TRBV2 to TRBJ2-7; possibly TRBD1 for D (8 bases). Written as DNA, the CDR3 is TGTGCCAGCAGTGAACAGCGGGGACAGGCCTACGAGCAGTACTTC. Its translation is CASSEQRGQAYEQYF.